The T cell receptor beta chain under discussion was sequenced for a study of blood T cells in healthy people across ages. Study results and limitations: The percentage of naive T cells correlated strongly with TCR beta diversity.

V shed 5 bases and J shed 1 base, with 14 bases lying between them. The CDR3 length is 15 residues. The V gene's germline CDR1 is SGHAT and CDR2 FQNNGV. Sample-barcoded 5' priming and a J-beta primer mix drove a second PCR of 7 to 11 cycles. TCRdb used MiXCR to reprocess the 5' RACE reads, holding one entry per CDR3 protein. Seen here are over a million distinct CDR3 sequences, 42% observed once, and the top ten hold around 8%. There are a few counts of this clonotype. Antigen: not known. The sequencing input was blood. The chain recombines TRBV11-2 with TRBJ1-2, with a possible D match to TRBD1 (5 bases). This TCR was recovered from a young woman in good health. Written as DNA, the CDR3 is TGTGCCAGCAGCACGAGACAGACCGTTAACTATGGCTACACCTTC. It translates to CASSTRQTVNYGYTF.